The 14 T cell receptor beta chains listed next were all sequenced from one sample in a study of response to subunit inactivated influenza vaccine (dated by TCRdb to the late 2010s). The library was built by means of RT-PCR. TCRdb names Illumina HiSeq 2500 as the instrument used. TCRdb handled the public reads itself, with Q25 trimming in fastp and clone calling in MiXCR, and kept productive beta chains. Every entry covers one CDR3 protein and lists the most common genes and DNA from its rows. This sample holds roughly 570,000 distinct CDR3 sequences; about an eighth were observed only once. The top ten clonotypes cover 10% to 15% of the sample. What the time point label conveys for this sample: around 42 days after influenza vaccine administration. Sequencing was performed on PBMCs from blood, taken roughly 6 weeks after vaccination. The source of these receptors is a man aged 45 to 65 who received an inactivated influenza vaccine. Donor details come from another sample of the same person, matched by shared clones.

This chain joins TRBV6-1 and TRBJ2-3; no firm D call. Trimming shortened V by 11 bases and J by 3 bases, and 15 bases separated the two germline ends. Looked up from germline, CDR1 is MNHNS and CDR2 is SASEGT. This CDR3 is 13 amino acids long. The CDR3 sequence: CASKSGTTDTQYF. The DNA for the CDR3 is TGTGCCTCGAAGTCTGGAACGACAGATACGCAGTATTTT.

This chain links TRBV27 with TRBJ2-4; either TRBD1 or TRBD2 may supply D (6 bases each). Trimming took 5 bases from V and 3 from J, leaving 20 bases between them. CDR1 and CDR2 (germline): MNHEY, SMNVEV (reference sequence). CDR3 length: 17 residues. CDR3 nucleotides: TGTGCCAGCAGTACGTACATGAGGGGGGATGACAAAAACATTCAGTACTTC. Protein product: CASSTYMRGDDKNIQYF.

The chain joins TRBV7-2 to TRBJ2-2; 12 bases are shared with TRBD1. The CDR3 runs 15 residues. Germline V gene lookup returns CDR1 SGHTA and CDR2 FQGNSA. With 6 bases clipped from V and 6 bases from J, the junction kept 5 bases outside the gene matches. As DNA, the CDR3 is TGTGCCAGCAGGCCCGGGACAGGGGGCTCCGGGGAGCTGTTTTTT. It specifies CASRPGTGGSGELFF.

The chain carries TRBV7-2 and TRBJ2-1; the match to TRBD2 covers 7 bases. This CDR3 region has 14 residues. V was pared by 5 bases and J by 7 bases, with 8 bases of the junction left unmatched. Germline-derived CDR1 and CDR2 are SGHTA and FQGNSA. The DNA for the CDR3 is TGTGCCAGCAGCGGTGCACTAGCGTGGAATGAGCAGTTCTTC. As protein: CASSGALAWNEQFF.

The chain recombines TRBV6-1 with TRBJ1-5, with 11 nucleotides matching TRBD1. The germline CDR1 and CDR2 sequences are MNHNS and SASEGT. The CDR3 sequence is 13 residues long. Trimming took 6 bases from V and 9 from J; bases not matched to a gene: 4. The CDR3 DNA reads TGTGCCAGCAGCTCCGGGACAGGGGGGCCCCAGCATTTT. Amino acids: CASSSGTGGPQHF.

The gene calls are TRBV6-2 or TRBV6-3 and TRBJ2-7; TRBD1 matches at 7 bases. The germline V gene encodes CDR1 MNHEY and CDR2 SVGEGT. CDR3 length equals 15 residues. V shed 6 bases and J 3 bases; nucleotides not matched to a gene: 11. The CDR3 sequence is CASSLGQGEIYEQYF. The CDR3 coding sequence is TGTGCCAGCAGCCTCGGGCAGGGGGAAATCTACGAGCAGTACTTC.

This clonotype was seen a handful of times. CDR3 sequence reads: CASRQVHQPQHF. CDR3 in DNA: TGTGCCAGCAGACAGGTTCATCAGCCCCAGCATTTT. The genes are TRBV2 and TRBJ1-5; D perhaps matches TRBD1 (5 bases). CDR3 size: 12 residues. Germline V gives CDR1 SNHLY, CDR2 FYNNEI. V was cut by 6 bases and J by 5 bases, with 8 bases left in between.

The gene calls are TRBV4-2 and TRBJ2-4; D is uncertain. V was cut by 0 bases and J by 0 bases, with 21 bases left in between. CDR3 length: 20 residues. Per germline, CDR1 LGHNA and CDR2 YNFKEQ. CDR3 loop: CASSQDGDGGPPVAKNIQYF. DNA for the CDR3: TGTGCCAGCAGCCAAGATGGTGACGGCGGACCCCCGGTAGCCAAAAACATTCAGTACTTC.

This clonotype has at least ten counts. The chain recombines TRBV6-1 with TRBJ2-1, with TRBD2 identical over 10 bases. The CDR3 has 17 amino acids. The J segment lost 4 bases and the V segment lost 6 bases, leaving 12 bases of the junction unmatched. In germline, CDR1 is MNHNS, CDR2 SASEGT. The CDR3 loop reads CASSPNLAGDRYNEQFF. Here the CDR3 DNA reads TGTGCCAGCAGCCCAAACCTAGCGGGGGACCGGTACAATGAGCAGTTCTTC.

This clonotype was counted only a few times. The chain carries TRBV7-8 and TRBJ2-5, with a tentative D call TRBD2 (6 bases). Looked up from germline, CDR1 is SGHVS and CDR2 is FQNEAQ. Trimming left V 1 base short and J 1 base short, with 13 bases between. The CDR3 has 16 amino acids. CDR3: CASSLVTSRFQETQYF. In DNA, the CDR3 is TGTGCCAGCAGCTTAGTTACTAGCAGATTCCAAGAGACCCAGTACTTC.

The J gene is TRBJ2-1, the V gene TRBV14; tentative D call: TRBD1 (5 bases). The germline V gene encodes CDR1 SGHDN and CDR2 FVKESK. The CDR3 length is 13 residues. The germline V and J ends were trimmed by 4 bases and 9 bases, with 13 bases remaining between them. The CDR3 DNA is TGTGCCAGCAGCCCATGGCAGGGCGGTGAGCAGTTCTTC. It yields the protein CASSPWQGGEQFF. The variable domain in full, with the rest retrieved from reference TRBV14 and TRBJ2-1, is EAGVTQFPSHSVIEKGQTVTLRCDPISGHDNLYWYRRVMGKEIKFLLHFVKESKQDESGMPNNRFLAERTGGTYSTLKVQPAELEDSGVYFCASSPWQGGEQFFGPGTRLTVL.

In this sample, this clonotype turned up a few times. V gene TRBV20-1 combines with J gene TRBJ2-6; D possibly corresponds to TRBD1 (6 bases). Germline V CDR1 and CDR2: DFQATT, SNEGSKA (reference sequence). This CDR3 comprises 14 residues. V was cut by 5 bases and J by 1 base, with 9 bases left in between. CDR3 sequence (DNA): TGCAGTGCTGGACAGACTTCTGGGGCCAACGTCCTGACTTTC. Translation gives CSAGQTSGANVLTF.

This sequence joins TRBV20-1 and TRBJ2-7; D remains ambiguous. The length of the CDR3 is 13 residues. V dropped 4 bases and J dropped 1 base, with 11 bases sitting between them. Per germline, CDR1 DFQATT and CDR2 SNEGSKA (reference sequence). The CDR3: CSAKRGVSYEQYF. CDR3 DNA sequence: TGCAGTGCTAAGAGAGGAGTTTCCTACGAGCAGTACTTC.

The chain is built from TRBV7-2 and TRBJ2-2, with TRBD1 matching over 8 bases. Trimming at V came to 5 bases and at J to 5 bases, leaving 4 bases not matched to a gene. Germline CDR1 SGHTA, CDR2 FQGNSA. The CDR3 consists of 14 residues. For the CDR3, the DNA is TGTGCCAGCAGCCACACAGGGGGGACCGGGGAGCTGTTTTTT. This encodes CASSHTGGTGELFF.